This is a list of T cell receptor beta chains from one sample in a study of type 1 and type 2 diabetes patients. TCRdb independently ran MiXCR on the multiplex PCR reads; one entry per CDR3 protein. The sample shows about 290,000 distinct CDR3 sequences, around 47% of them seen only once. The specimen was peripheral blood mononuclear cells (PBMCs). These receptors were taken from a man aged 18 to 30 with type 2 diabetes. CDR3s include the opening cysteine and the closing phenylalanine or tryptophan. Each record gives: J gene, clone size, D gene, V gene, CDR3 protein, CDR3 DNA. D genes are given only for firm matches. Where a row states a size, it is once, few, many or the class of an expanded clone; other rows omit it.

j_gene: TRBJ2-5; abundance: NA; d_gene: TRBD2; v_gene: TRBV20-1; CDR3aa: CSTLGGSGGAQKTQYF; CDR3nt: TGCAGTACGTTGGGCGGTAGCGGGGGGGCCCAAAAGACCCAGTACTTC
j_gene: TRBJ1-1; abundance: NA; d_gene: NA; v_gene: TRBV28; CDR3aa: CASSEFLNTEAFF; CDR3nt: TGTGCCAGCAGTGAATTCCTCAACACTGAAGCTTTCTTT
j_gene: TRBJ2-3; abundance: NA; d_gene: NA; v_gene: TRBV6-2/TRBV6-3; CDR3aa: CASSRAGAGSDTQYF; CDR3nt: TGTGCCAGCAGTAGGGCAGGGGCGGGATCAGATACGCAGTATTTT
j_gene: TRBJ1-2; abundance: few; d_gene: NA; v_gene: TRBV20-1; CDR3aa: CSASAGPNYGYTF; CDR3nt: TGCAGCGCTAGCGCAGGGCCCAACTATGGCTACACCTTC
j_gene: TRBJ2-1; abundance: few; d_gene: NA; v_gene: TRBV10-3; CDR3aa: CAISDLDEQFF; CDR3nt: TGTGCCATCAGTGACTTAGATGAGCAGTTCTTC
j_gene: TRBJ1-1; abundance: NA; d_gene: NA; v_gene: TRBV18; CDR3aa: CASSPARGGVTEAFF; CDR3nt: TGTGCCAGCTCACCGGCGCGGGGTGGTGTCACTGAAGCTTTCTTT
j_gene: TRBJ2-3; abundance: few; d_gene: TRBD2; v_gene: TRBV15; CDR3aa: CATSRYSSGRIPGTDTQYF; CDR3nt: TGTGCCACCAGCCGATACTCTAGCGGGAGGATCCCCGGCACAGATACGCAGTATTTT
j_gene: TRBJ2-7; abundance: NA; d_gene: NA; v_gene: TRBV6-5; CDR3aa: CASSYRGDTYEQYF; CDR3nt: TGTGCCAGCAGTTATCGTGGGGACACCTACGAGCAGTACTTC
j_gene: TRBJ2-7; abundance: NA; d_gene: TRBD2; v_gene: TRBV9; CDR3aa: CASSPGLVGSYEQYF; CDR3nt: TGTGCCAGCAGCCCAGGACTAGTGGGGTCTTACGAGCAGTACTTC
j_gene: TRBJ2-2; abundance: few; d_gene: TRBD1; v_gene: TRBV19; CDR3aa: CASSTDRVLRNTGELFF; CDR3nt: TGTGCCAGTAGTACCGACAGGGTCCTCCGGAACACCGGGGAGCTGTTTTTT
j_gene: TRBJ1-1; abundance: NA; d_gene: NA; v_gene: TRBV30; CDR3aa: CASIKPGVTEAFF; CDR3nt: TGTGCCAGCATTAAACCGGGGGTCACTGAAGCTTTCTTT
j_gene: TRBJ1-4; abundance: once; d_gene: NA; v_gene: TRBV28; CDR3aa: CASSPDEKLFF; CDR3nt: TGTGCCAGCAGTCCGGACGAAAAACTGTTTTTT
j_gene: TRBJ2-1; abundance: NA; d_gene: NA; v_gene: TRBV19; CDR3aa: CATQQDRFSYNEQFF; CDR3nt: TGTGCCACCCAGCAAGACAGGTTCTCCTACAATGAGCAGTTCTTC
j_gene: TRBJ1-4; abundance: NA; d_gene: NA; v_gene: TRBV7-2; CDR3aa: CASSLEYWRGNEKLFF; CDR3nt: TGTGCCAGCAGCTTAGAGTACTGGAGAGGAAATGAAAAACTGTTTTTT
j_gene: TRBJ2-2; abundance: NA; d_gene: TRBD2; v_gene: TRBV25-1; CDR3aa: CVSSERTSGRAGGTGELFF; CDR3nt: TGTGTTAGCAGTGAACGGACTAGCGGGAGGGCCGGGGGCACCGGGGAGCTGTTTTTT
j_gene: TRBJ2-7; abundance: NA; d_gene: TRBD2; v_gene: TRBV7-3; CDR3aa: CASSLAGGPPSEQYF; CDR3nt: TGTGCCAGCAGCCTAGCGGGAGGGCCCCCATCCGAGCAGTACTTC
j_gene: TRBJ1-2; abundance: few; d_gene: NA; v_gene: TRBV7-2; CDR3aa: CASSLRANYGYTF; CDR3nt: TGTGCCAGCAGCTTACGAGCTAACTATGGCTACACCTTC